This T cell receptor (beta chain) stems from a study of cytomegalovirus exposure and HLA in healthy donors. Study information: From some 180 million T cells, an earlier analysis saw 90 million to 130 million unique TCR beta sequences. Overall study findings and caveats: The study labeled roughly 160 TCR beta chains cytomegalovirus-associated.

As to this clone: No antigen is known for it.

With 60 Vbeta and 13 Jbeta primers, the PCR was carried out. Only in-frame clones appear in the TCRdb table, and some are missing; sequencing was by immunoSEQ multiplex PCR. This table has 150,000 to 200,000 clones, roughly 87% appearing once. This TCR was recovered from a woman aged 45-59 years in good health and CMV-seronegative. The sample comprised PBMCs.

CDR3 residues: CASSSLTGGTGELFF. In nucleotides, the CDR3 is TGTGCCAGCAGTTCCCTCACAGGGGGTACCGGGGAGCTGTTTTTT. The chain carries TRBV28 and TRBJ2-2, with 8 positions matching TRBD1. Trimming at V came to 4 bases and at J to 5 bases, leaving 6 bases not matched to a gene. This CDR3 spans 15 amino acids. The V gene's germline CDR1 is MDHEN and CDR2 SYDVKM.